The 11 T cell receptor beta chains in this list originate from one sample, sequenced in a study of T-cell memory formation after mild COVID-19. TCRdb redid the calling of the 5' RACE reads with MiXCR, one entry per CDR3 protein. The sample gives about 340,000 distinct CDR3 sequences, around a sixth of which show up once; about 20% is in the top ten. Sequenced: PBMCs or a T cell subset sorted from them (not recorded which). The receptors stem from a man aged 18-30 years who had mild COVID-19 (a few samples of this study predate the infection). Cell type and time point are not known.

The chain uses TRBV20-1 and TRBJ1-6; a weak D match, TRBD1 (6 bases). Trimming cost V 3 bases and J 2 bases, with 14 bases left between them. This CDR3 spans 16 amino acids. Per the germline V gene, CDR1 is DFQATT and CDR2 is SNEGSKA (reference sequence). In DNA form, the CDR3 reads TGCAGTGCTAGCCCCCGGGGGGCGGCCTATAATTCACCCCTCCACTTT. Translation: CSASPRGAAYNSPLHF.

The V call is TRBV9, the J call TRBJ2-3, with a weak D call TRBD1 (5 bases). Trimming took off 0 bases at V and 4 bases at J, with 12 bases between the two ends. There are 15 residues in the CDR3. The germline gives CDR1 SGDLS, CDR2 YYNGEE. The CDR3 protein is CASSVDNRMADTQYF. For the CDR3, the DNA is TGTGCCAGCAGCGTAGATAACAGGATGGCAGATACGCAGTATTTT. Full variable domain (missing parts from reference TRBV9 and TRBJ2-3): DSGVTQTPKHLITATGQRVTLRCSPRSGDLSVYWYQQSLDQGLQFLIQYYNGEERAKGNILERFSAQQFPDLHSELNLSSLELGDSALYFCASSVDNRMADTQYFGPGTRLTVL.

This chain joins TRBV4-1 and TRBJ1-4; 7 bases agree with TRBD1. The CDR3 has 15 amino acids. Looked up from germline, CDR1 is MGHRA and CDR2 is YSYEKL. The J segment lost 1 base and the V segment lost 1 base, leaving 0 bases of the junction unmatched. In nucleotides, the CDR3 is TGCGCCAGCAGCCAAGGGGACAGAACTAATGAAAAACTGTTTTTT. Protein sequence: CASSQGDRTNEKLFF.

This clonotype was detected a few times. V usage is TRBV20-1 and J usage is TRBJ2-1; a possible D gene is TRBD1 (5 bases). The CDR3 is 13 amino acids. Trimming left V 2 bases short and J 4 bases short, with 9 bases between. Germline assignment: CDR1 DFQATT and CDR2 SNEGSKA (reference sequence). CDR3 sequence: CSARMDTYNEQFF. CDR3 nucleotide sequence: TGCAGTGCTAGAATGGACACGTACAATGAGCAGTTCTTC.

This clonotype was detected many times. The CDR3 DNA follows: TGTGCCAGCAGCTTGGCCGTGCAGTCCTACGAGCAGTACTTC. This encodes CASSLAVQSYEQYF. The V and J genes are TRBV5-5 and TRBJ2-7; D is unresolved. V was cut by 0 bases and J by 1 base, with 8 bases left in between. The CDR3 is made up of 14 amino acids. Germline CDR1 reads SGHKS; CDR2 reads YYEKEE (reference sequence).

This clonotype was counted between two and nine times. The V and J genes are TRBV6-5 and TRBJ2-1; TRBD1 matches at 9 bases. V shed 0 bases, J shed 4 bases, and the junction held 1 base outside the gene matches. CDR3 length: 15 residues. The germline V gene encodes CDR1 MNHEY and CDR2 SVGAGI. CDR3 region: CASSYSTGGYNEQFF. CDR3 bases: TGTGCCAGCAGTTACTCGACAGGGGGTTACAATGAGCAGTTCTTC.

The chain carries TRBV7-6 and TRBJ2-5, with D maybe TRBD2 (6 bases). Deletions cut 1 base from V and 5 bases from J, with 14 bases between. The CDR3 contains 15 residues. Per the germline V gene, CDR1 is SGHVS and CDR2 is FNYEAQ. The CDR3 sequence: CASSLGGGEAETQYF. As DNA, the CDR3 is TGTGCCAGCAGCTTAGGTGGCGGGGAGGCGGAGACCCAGTACTTC. Complete variable domain (other parts from reference TRBV7-6 and TRBJ2-5): GAGVSQSPRYKVTKRGQDVALRCDPISGHVSLYWYRQALGQGPEFLTYFNYEAQQDKSGLPNDRFSAERPEGSISTLTIQRTEQRDSAMYRCASSLGGGEAETQYFGPGTRLLVL.

The CDR3 DNA reads as TGTGCCAGCAGCTTCAAAGGGACCCCCTACGAGCAGTACTTC. Translating it yields CASSFKGTPYEQYF. The rearrangement links TRBV13 to TRBJ2-7; D might be TRBD1 or TRBD2, each matching 5 bases. Trimming pared 3 bases from V and 2 bases from J, leaving 11 bases between. Germline V CDR1 and CDR2: PRHDT, FYEKMQ (reference sequence). The CDR3 loop spans 14 amino acids. Full variable domain (missing parts from reference TRBV13 and TRBJ2-7): AAGVIQSPRHLIKEKRETATLKCYPIPRHDTVYWYQQGPGQDPQFLISFYEKMQSDKGSIPDRFSAQQFSDYHSELNMSSLELGDSALYFCASSFKGTPYEQYFGPGTRLTVT.

The gene calls are TRBV6-2 or TRBV6-3 and TRBJ1-1; perhaps TRBD1 as D (6 bases). V lost 4 bases and J lost 3, with 9 bases in between. The CDR3 is 13 residues long. CDR1 is MNHEY, CDR2 SVGEGT, per germline. This chain's CDR3 is CASSWRTDTEAFF. In nucleotides, the CDR3 is TGTGCCAGCAGTTGGCGGACAGACACTGAAGCTTTCTTT.

The rearrangement joins TRBV7-9 to TRBJ1-5, with a weak D call TRBD1 (5 bases). Trimming cost V 5 bases and J 7 bases, with 18 bases left between them. There are 15 residues in the CDR3. Germline CDR1 SEHNR, CDR2 FQNEAQ (reference sequence). DNA of the CDR3: TGTGCCAGCAGCGTAGGACCAGGGATGGGCCAGCCCCAGCATTTT. Its translation is CASSVGPGMGQPQHF.

This clonotype occurred many times. V and J are TRBV12-3 or TRBV12-4 and TRBJ1-6, with 7 bases identical to TRBD1. The CDR3 sequence is 15 residues long. With 6 bases clipped from V and 2 bases from J, the junction kept 4 bases outside the gene matches. The CDR3 protein is CASRGTATYNSPLHF. As DNA, the CDR3 is TGTGCCAGCAGAGGGACAGCCACCTATAATTCACCCCTCCACTTT.